This TCR beta chain originates from a study of Ad26.COV2.S vaccination and SARS-CoV-2 variants. To note about this clone: The target antigen is unknown.

Treatment in this sample: about 20 received Ad26.COV2.S at low or high dose, single or two shots; five or six received placebo; per-sample allocation not given. Day 63 following the first vaccine or placebo injection was when the samples were taken. The study's findings and limits: The analyses of TCR breadth and depth may have understated the size of total T cell responses.

Germline assignment: CDR1 KGHDR and CDR2 SFDVKD. The CDR3 is made up of 13 amino acids. V dropped 4 bases and J dropped 3 bases, with 5 bases sitting between them. Only in-frame clones appear in the TCRdb table, and some are missing; sequencing was by immunoSEQ multiplex PCR. The sample lists 300,000 to 400,000 clones, around nine tenths occurring once. Sequencing used peripheral blood, obtained in a trial of Ad26.COV2.S vaccine versus placebo. The origin of this receptor is a person aged 18-60 years who received the Ad26.COV2.S COVID-19 vaccine or a placebo. The J gene is TRBJ2-2, the V gene TRBV24-1; D uncertain. The CDR3 DNA reads TGTGCCACCAGTGACCTTGACACCGGGGAGCTGTTTTTT. Amino acids: CATSDLDTGELFF.